The entry below describes one T cell receptor beta chain. In the study's own analysis: Amplification with reference gene primers provided the estimates of nucleated cell counts. Method: immunoSEQ multiplex PCR; TCRdb's copy keeps in-frame clones and lacks some. That table gives V, J and clone size, and the DNA gave D and trimming. The sample shows fewer than 350,000 clones, roughly 79% of them seen only once. The source of the sample is a study of blood T cell repertoires in COVID-19. V dropped 2 bases and J dropped 2; count of bases not matched to a gene: 8. The length of the CDR3 is 16 residues. CDR1 SGHTA and CDR2 FQGNSA come from the germline V gene.

This clonotype was sampled from a woman aged 55-75 years with active or convalescent COVID-19. The V gene is TRBV7-2, the J gene TRBJ2-5; 7 bases line up with TRBD2. The sample was peripheral blood. The CDR3 sequence is CASSLRGAGRQETQYF. The CDR3 nucleotides read TGTGCCAGCAGCTTAAGGGGAGCGGGACGACAAGAGACCCAGTACTTC. Together with reference TRBV7-2 and TRBJ2-5, the CDR3 gives the full variable domain: GAGVSQSPSNKVTEKGKDVELRCDPISGHTALYWYRQSLGQGLEFLIYFQGNSAPDKSGLPSDRFSAERTGGSVSTLTIQRTQQEDSAVYLCASSLRGAGRQETQYFGPGTRLLVL.